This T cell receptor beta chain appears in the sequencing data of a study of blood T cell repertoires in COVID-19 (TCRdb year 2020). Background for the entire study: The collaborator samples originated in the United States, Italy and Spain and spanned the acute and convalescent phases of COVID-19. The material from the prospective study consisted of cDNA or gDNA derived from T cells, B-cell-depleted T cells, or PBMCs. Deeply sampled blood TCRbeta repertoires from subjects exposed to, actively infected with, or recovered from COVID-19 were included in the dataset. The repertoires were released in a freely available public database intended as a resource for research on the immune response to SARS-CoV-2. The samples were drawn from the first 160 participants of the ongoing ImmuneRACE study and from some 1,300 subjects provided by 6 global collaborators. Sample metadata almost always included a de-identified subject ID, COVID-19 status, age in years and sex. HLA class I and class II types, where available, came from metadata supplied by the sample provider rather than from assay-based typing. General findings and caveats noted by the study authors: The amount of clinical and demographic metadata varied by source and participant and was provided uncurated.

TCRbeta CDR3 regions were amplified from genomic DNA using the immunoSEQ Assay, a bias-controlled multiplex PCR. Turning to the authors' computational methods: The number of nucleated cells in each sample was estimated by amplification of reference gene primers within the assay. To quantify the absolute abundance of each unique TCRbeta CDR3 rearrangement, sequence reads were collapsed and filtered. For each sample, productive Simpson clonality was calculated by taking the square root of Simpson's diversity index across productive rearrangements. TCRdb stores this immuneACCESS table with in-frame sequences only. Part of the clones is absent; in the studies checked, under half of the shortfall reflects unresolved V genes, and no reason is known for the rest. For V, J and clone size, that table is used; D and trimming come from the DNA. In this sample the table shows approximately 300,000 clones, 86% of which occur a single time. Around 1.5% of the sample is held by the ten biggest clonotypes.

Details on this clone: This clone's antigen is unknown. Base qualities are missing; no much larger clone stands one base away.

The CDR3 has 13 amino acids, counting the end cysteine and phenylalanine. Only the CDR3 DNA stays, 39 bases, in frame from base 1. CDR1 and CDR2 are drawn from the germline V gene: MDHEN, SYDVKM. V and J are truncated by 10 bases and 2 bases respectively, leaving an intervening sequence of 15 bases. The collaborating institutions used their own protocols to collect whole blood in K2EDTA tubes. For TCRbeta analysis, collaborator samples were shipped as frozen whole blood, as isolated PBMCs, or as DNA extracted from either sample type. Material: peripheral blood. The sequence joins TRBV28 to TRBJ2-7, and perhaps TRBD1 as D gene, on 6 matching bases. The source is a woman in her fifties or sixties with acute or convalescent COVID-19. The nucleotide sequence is TGTGCCACCCTACAGGGACCCACCTACGAGCAGTACTTC. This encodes CATLQGPTYEQYF. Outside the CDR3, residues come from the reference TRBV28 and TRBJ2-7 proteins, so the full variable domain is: DVKVTQSSRYLVKRTGEKVFLECVQDMDHENMFWYRQDPGLGLRLIYFSYDVKMKEKGDIPEGYSVSREKKERFSLILESASTNQTSMYLCATLQGPTYEQYFGPGTRLTVT.